The 23 T cell receptor beta chains below come from one sample, sequenced in a study of tumor-infiltrating lymphocytes in primary liver carcinoma. A constant-region primer primed TCR beta cDNA synthesis from 400 to 550 ng of total RNA. A slightly modified ARM-PCR protocol with three nested multiplex PCR rounds produced these TCR beta libraries. Primers for the first two PCR rounds were TRBV1-TRBV30 forward primers and a C-beta reverse primer (about 10 cycles per round). TCRdb re-called the multiplex PCR reads through MiXCR, storing one row per CDR3 protein. Counted here are some 320,000 distinct CDR3 sequences, 65% occurring once; the ten biggest clones make up roughly 9%. Both blood RNA, taken from unsorted whole blood, and germline DNA were extracted. What was sequenced was peripheral blood. All receptors come from a man aged 35-49 years with primary liver carcinoma and hepatitis B virus infection.

Of note for this clonotype: It may be a read error: a sequence one base away is much more abundant. This chain connects TRBV6-1 to TRBJ2-6, with D tentatively TRBD1 (5 bases). CDR1 is MNHNS, CDR2 SASEGT, per germline. Trimming pared 5 bases from V and 0 bases from J, leaving 8 bases between. The CDR3 extends over 15 amino acids. In DNA, the CDR3 is TGTGCCAGCAGTAAGGGGAACTCTGGGGCCAACGTCCTGACTTTC. This encodes CASSKGNSGANVLTF.

This clonotype came up once. Germline is not matched at one junction end, which may reflect a read error. The chain is built from TRBV4-1 and TRBJ1-5; TRBD1 aligns across 8 bases. Judging by the DNA end, TRBJ2-3 fits better; the J call may be wrong. This CDR3 has 17 residues. From germline, CDR1 is MGHRA and CDR2 YSYEKL. The CDR3 loop reads CASSQENLPGGNQSQYF. The CDR3 coding sequence is TGCGCCAGCAGTCAAGAAAATCTCCCAGGGGGCAATCAGTCCCAGTATTTT.

The chain couples TRBV6-1 to TRBJ2-2; D is perhaps TRBD1 (5 bases). CDR3 length: 15 amino acids. Per the germline V gene, CDR1 is MNHNS and CDR2 is SASEGT. The CDR3 DNA follows: TGTGTCAGGAGTGAGACAGTCTCGAACACCGGGGAGCTGTTTTTT. It codes for CVRSETVSNTGELFF.

In its sample, this clonotype was seen a few times. The J gene is TRBJ1-1, the V gene TRBV2; D gene ambiguous. Germline loops: CDR1 SNHLY, CDR2 FYNNEI. Trimming stripped 0 bases from V and 3 bases from J, with 8 bases between. The CDR3 covers 14 residues. CDR3 in DNA: TGTGCCAGCAGTGAAGCAGGCTATTACACTGAAGCTTTCTTT. This encodes CASSEAGYYTEAFF.

The chain combines TRBV29-1 with TRBJ2-5, with D perhaps matching TRBD2 (6 bases). CDR1 is SQVTM, CDR2 ANQGSEA, per germline. CDR3 size: 14 residues. The V end was cut by 7 bases, the J end by 4 bases, with 19 bases between. CDR3 amino acids: CSAPQTRQRETQYF. The CDR3 DNA reads as TGCAGCGCCCCGCAGACTAGACAGAGAGAGACCCAGTACTTC.

The chain has TRBV5-8 and TRBJ1-5; no clear D. Per germline, CDR1 SGHTS and CDR2 YDEGEE. V was pared by 3 bases and J by 5 bases, with 3 bases between. The CDR3 extends over 11 amino acids. This CDR3 reads CASSYDQPQHF. The DNA for the CDR3 is TGTGCCAGCAGCTACGATCAGCCCCAGCATTTT.

Concerning this clonotype: At one end the junction does not follow the germline gene, possibly because of a read error. The chain employs TRBV12-3 or TRBV12-4 and TRBJ2-3; no clear D. The CDR3 is 11 residues long. The CDR3 sequence is CASSIADTQYF. DNA for the CDR3: TGTGCCAGCAGTATAGCAGATACGCAGTATTTT.

This clonotype was counted ten times or more. The rearrangement links TRBV6-2 or TRBV6-3 to TRBJ2-7, with 11 nucleotides matching TRBD2. The germline V gene has CDR1 MNHEY and CDR2 SVGEGT. V shed 5 bases and J 4 bases; nucleotides not matched to a gene: 4. This CDR3 is built from 14 residues. CDR3 DNA: TGTGCCAGCAGTACCTTAGCGGGAGGGTACGAGCAGTACTTC. It specifies CASSTLAGGYEQYF.

A remark on this clonotype: A junction boundary mismatches the germline segment, possibly from a read error. V gene TRBV6-5 combines with J gene TRBJ2-1; D is undetermined. Germline V gene sequence: CDR1 MNHEY, CDR2 SVGAGI. The CDR3 is 13 residues long. The CDR3 is CASSSGPCNEQLF. DNA of the CDR3: TGTGCCAGTAGTTCCGGCCCTTGCAATGAGCAGTTATTC.

Only a few counts were recorded for this clonotype. Here the CDR3 DNA reads TGTGCCAGCTCACCGGGGAGTGGTGGAAACACCATATATTTT. Residues: CASSPGSGGNTIYF. The chain links TRBV18 to TRBJ1-3; D is undetermined. Trimming took 3 bases from V and 3 from J, leaving 9 bases between them. Germline V CDR1 and CDR2: KGHSH, LQKENI. The CDR3 is 14 amino acids.

This clonotype has just a few counts. Relative to the germline gene, one junction end is altered; a read error may explain this. The chain carries TRBV6-1 and TRBJ2-3; 7 bases map to TRBD2. The CDR3 is made up of 13 amino acids. Germline-derived CDR1 and CDR2 are MNHNS and SASEGT. CDR3 DNA sequence: TGTGTCAGCAGTGAGCAACTAGCGAATACGCAGTATTTT. Protein sequence: CVSSEQLANTQYF.

The gene calls are TRBV9 and TRBJ2-7, with TRBD2 matching over 7 bases. The CDR3 loop spans 14 amino acids. With V trimmed by 4 bases and J by 0 bases, 4 bases remained unmatched. Germline V gene data show CDR1 as SGDLS and CDR2 as YYNGEE. For the CDR3, the DNA is TGTGCCAGCAGCCCCCGGGACTACTCCTACGAGCAGTACTTC. Its protein is CASSPRDYSYEQYF.

V gene TRBV11-2 combines with J gene TRBJ2-5, with TRBD2 identical over 9 bases. The germline gives CDR1 SGHAT, CDR2 FQNNGV. This CDR3 has 16 amino acids. J gave up 11 bases and V 5 bases, and 18 bases lay outside the gene matches. CDR3 DNA: TGTGCCAGCAGCGTTAGGCTGCGGGAGGGCTACAATGAGCAGTACTTC. Protein: CASSVRLREGYNEQYF.

On this clonotype: The junction and the germline gene differ at one end; a read error may be behind it. The chain has TRBV6-1 and TRBJ1-1, with D perhaps TRBD1 (6 bases). This CDR3 region has 14 residues. Germline V lookup: CDR1 MNHNS, CDR2 SASEGT. DNA for the CDR3: TGTGCCAGCACCCTGGACAGTGCGGACACTGGAGCTTTCTTT. The encoded protein is CASTLDSADTGAFF.

This clonotype was counted a single time. A much more abundant neighbour one base away suggests this may be a read error. CDR3 amino acids: CASSEWRAFYEQYF. In DNA, the CDR3 is TGCGCCAGCAGTGAATGGCGGGCCTTCTACGAGCAGTACTTC. The V gene is TRBV10-2, the J gene TRBJ2-7; D possibly corresponds to TRBD2 (5 bases). This CDR3 is 14 amino acids long. Germline loops: CDR1 WSHSY, CDR2 SAAADI. V was shortened by 3 bases and J by 3 bases, with 12 bases between the two germline ends.

Concerning this clonotype itself: As the CDR3 is not closed by the conserved phenylalanine or tryptophan, this likely results from a read error. This rearrangement joins TRBV11-2 to TRBJ2-5; TRBD2 matches at 9 bases. This CDR3 is 19 amino acids long. Germline assignment: CDR1 SGHAT and CDR2 FQNNGV. CDR3 bases: TGTACCAGCAGTAAAGTTGGACCGGGACTAGCCGGAGTGACGGAGACCCAGTACTCC. Translated: CTSSKVGPGLAGVTETQYS.

Of note for this clonotype: One end of the junction fails to match germline, which may point to a read error. The genes are TRBV15 and TRBJ2-1; D gene ambiguous. CDR3 length: 14 amino acids. Germline CDR1 is LNHNV and CDR2 is YYDKDF (reference sequence). The CDR3 sequence is CATSIVSSYDEQFF. The CDR3 DNA reads TGTGCCACCAGCATCGTGAGCTCCTACGATGAGCAGTTCTTC.

This clonotype turned up a few times. The chain's CDR3 is CASSLPPAYQPQHF. In DNA, the CDR3 is TGTGCCAGCAGTTTACCGCCAGCCTATCAGCCCCAGCATTTT. V gene TRBV28 combines with J gene TRBJ1-5, with unresolved D. The V and J ends lost 2 bases and 5 bases respectively, with 10 bases between them. The CDR3 extends over 14 amino acids. The V gene's germline CDR1 is MDHEN and CDR2 SYDVKM.

J is TRBJ2-7 and V is TRBV5-1, with 8 bases fitting TRBD1. Germline V gene lookup returns CDR1 SGHRS and CDR2 YFSETQ. The CDR3 contains 15 residues. V was clipped by 1 base and J by 2 bases; unmatched bases: 5. CDR3 nucleotides: TGCGCCAGCAGCTTGTACGCGGGACAGGCCTACGAGCAGTACTTC. Protein sequence: CASSLYAGQAYEQYF.

Details on this clonotype: At one of its ends the junction is not consistent with the germline gene, which may arise from a read error. This sequence joins TRBV29-1 and TRBJ1-1; D possibly corresponds to TRBD1 (6 bases). CDR1 and CDR2 (germline): SQVTM, ANQGSEA. The length of the CDR3 is 13 residues. The CDR3 spells CSVVGTPGAEALF. DNA for the CDR3: TGCAGCGTTGTAGGGACTCCAGGGGCTGAAGCTTTATTT.

This clonotype was recorded once. A much more abundant neighbour one base away suggests this may be a read error. The CDR3 loop is CASGDGSSQPQHF. The DNA of the CDR3 is TGTGCCAGCGGGGACGGTAGCAGTCAGCCCCAGCATTTT. V gene TRBV6-5 combines with J gene TRBJ1-5; possibly TRBD1 for D (5 bases). Germline V gives CDR1 MNHEY, CDR2 SVGAGI. The CDR3 extends over 13 amino acids.

This sequence joins TRBV10-3 and TRBJ1-6, with D perhaps matching TRBD1 (6 bases). Trimming removed 3 bases at V and 7 bases at J, with 7 bases between. CDR1 and CDR2 (germline): ENHRY, SYGVKD. The CDR3 is 13 residues long. Here the CDR3 reads CAISEGQNSPLHF. DNA of the CDR3: TGTGCCATCAGTGAAGGACAGAATTCACCCCTCCACTTT.

The chain carries TRBV7-8 and TRBJ2-1, with TRBD1 as a possible D gene (5 bases). V shed 4 bases and J shed 5 bases, with 12 bases lying between them. The CDR3 has 14 amino acids. Germline V gives CDR1 SGHVS, CDR2 FQNEAQ. The CDR3 sequence: CASSSPREHNEQFF. The CDR3 coding sequence is TGTGCCAGCAGCTCGCCCAGGGAACACAATGAGCAGTTCTTC.